A selection of T cell receptor beta chains follows, all from one sample in a study of long-term antiretroviral therapy in people with HIV. Sequencing used immunoSEQ multiplex PCR; TCRdb keeps in-frame clones, though not all of them. The sample carries under 35,000 clones, around 96% recorded once. The specimen was unsorted PBMCs, collected approximately 6.6 years after starting antiretroviral therapy. The receptors originated from a man aged 30-40 years with HIV. Both conserved end residues are part of each CDR3. Each record gives: CDR3 protein, CDR3 DNA, J gene, D gene, V gene, clone size. A D gene is named only where the DNA matches it firmly. Clone size, where shown, is once, few, many, or a class for clones that have expanded.

CDR3aa: CTSSQVRVYEQYF; CDR3nt: TGCACCAGCAGCCAAGTCAGGGTCTACGAGCAGTACTTC; j_gene: TRBJ2-7; d_gene: -; v_gene: TRBV1; abundance: -
CDR3aa: CASSLRTSGRNEQFF; CDR3nt: TGTGCCAGCAGCCTACGGACTAGCGGCCGGAATGAGCAGTTCTTC; j_gene: TRBJ2-1; d_gene: TRBD2; v_gene: TRBV4-2; abundance: -
CDR3aa: CASSYGLAGVTEQFF; CDR3nt: TGTGCCAGCAGCTATGGACTAGCGGGAGTTACTGAGCAGTTCTTC; j_gene: TRBJ2-1; d_gene: TRBD2; v_gene: TRBV27; abundance: -
CDR3aa: CASSPPGQFIHEQYF; CDR3nt: TGTGCCAGCTCACCGCCGGGACAGTTCATCCACGAGCAGTACTTC; j_gene: TRBJ2-7; d_gene: TRBD1; v_gene: TRBV18; abundance: -
CDR3aa: CASSMGAGATYEQYF; CDR3nt: TGTGCCAGTAGTATGGGTGCCGGGGCTACATACGAGCAGTACTTC; j_gene: TRBJ2-7; d_gene: -; v_gene: TRBV19; abundance: -
CDR3aa: CASSLGPRQGGTEAFF; CDR3nt: TGTGCCAGCAGCTTAGGGCCCCGACAGGGCGGCACTGAAGCTTTCTTT; j_gene: TRBJ1-1; d_gene: TRBD1; v_gene: TRBV7-2; abundance: -
CDR3aa: CASSSSLSGNTIYF; CDR3nt: TGTGCCAGCAGCTCTAGCCTCTCTGGAAACACCATATATTTT; j_gene: TRBJ1-3; d_gene: -; v_gene: TRBV9; abundance: -
CDR3aa: CASSVSGTVEAFF; CDR3nt: TGTGCCAGCAGTGTCTCCGGGACAGTTGAAGCTTTCTTT; j_gene: TRBJ1-1; d_gene: TRBD1; v_gene: TRBV6-1; abundance: -
CDR3aa: CASTLGWLPQHF; CDR3nt: TGTGCCAGCACCCTCGGGTGGCTGCCCCAGCATTTT; j_gene: TRBJ1-5; d_gene: -; v_gene: TRBV7-8; abundance: -
CDR3aa: CASSLQGSKSYEQYF; CDR3nt: TGTGCCAGCAGTTTACAGGGTTCGAAGTCCTACGAGCAGTACTTC; j_gene: TRBJ2-7; d_gene: -; v_gene: TRBV27; abundance: -
CDR3aa: CASSWSRDRTDTQYF; CDR3nt: TGTGCCAGCAGCTGGAGTAGGGACAGGACAGATACGCAGTATTTT; j_gene: TRBJ2-3; d_gene: TRBD1; v_gene: TRBV11-2; abundance: -
CDR3aa: CASSGTRAITGELFF; CDR3nt: TGTGCCAGCTCTGGGACAAGGGCCATCACCGGGGAGCTGTTTTTT; j_gene: TRBJ2-2; d_gene: -; v_gene: TRBV6-5; abundance: -
CDR3aa: CASSDTGLRAHYGYTF; CDR3nt: TGTGCCAGCAGTGACACGGGACTGAGGGCTCACTATGGCTACACCTTC; j_gene: TRBJ1-2; d_gene: -; v_gene: TRBV25-1; abundance: once
CDR3aa: CASSLAGRPQETQYF; CDR3nt: TGTGCCAGCAGCCTTGCGGGACGGCCGCAAGAGACCCAGTACTTC; j_gene: TRBJ2-5; d_gene: -; v_gene: TRBV9; abundance: once
CDR3aa: CASSEAVAEGYGYTF; CDR3nt: TGTGCCAGCAGTGAAGCAGTCGCGGAGGGCTATGGCTACACCTTC; j_gene: TRBJ1-2; d_gene: -; v_gene: TRBV6-1; abundance: -
CDR3aa: CASSRRGGTGELFF; CDR3nt: TGTGCCAGCTCACGCAGGGGCGGCACCGGGGAGCTGTTTTTT; j_gene: TRBJ2-2; d_gene: -; v_gene: TRBV18; abundance: few
CDR3aa: CASSLTGVGDTQYF; CDR3nt: TGTGCCAGCAGCTTAACGGGGGTTGGAGATACGCAGTATTTT; j_gene: TRBJ2-3; d_gene: -; v_gene: TRBV7-3; abundance: -
CDR3aa: CASSGRDRGNTEAFF; CDR3nt: TGCGCCAGCAGTGGCCGGGACAGGGGGAACACTGAAGCTTTCTTT; j_gene: TRBJ1-1; d_gene: TRBD1; v_gene: TRBV5-1; abundance: -
CDR3aa: CASTEGTGRSPLHF; CDR3nt: TGTGCCAGCACCGAGGGGACAGGGCGTTCACCCCTCCACTTT; j_gene: TRBJ1-6; d_gene: TRBD1; v_gene: TRBV2; abundance: -
CDR3aa: CASITSNRADEQYF; CDR3nt: TGTGCCAGCATTACTTCGAACAGGGCGGACGAGCAGTACTTC; j_gene: TRBJ2-7; d_gene: -; v_gene: TRBV7-9; abundance: -
CDR3aa: CASRQPGQGYGYTF; CDR3nt: TGTGCCAGCAGACAACCGGGACAGGGTTATGGCTACACCTTC; j_gene: TRBJ1-2; d_gene: TRBD1; v_gene: TRBV27; abundance: -
CDR3aa: CASSPRLEGSGDTQYF; CDR3nt: TGTGCCAGCAGCCCACGCCTGGAGGGTAGCGGAGATACGCAGTATTTT; j_gene: TRBJ2-3; d_gene: -; v_gene: TRBV7-2; abundance: -
CDR3aa: CASSLGQGVYEQYF; CDR3nt: TGCGCCAGCAGCTTGGGACAGGGCGTTTACGAGCAGTACTTC; j_gene: TRBJ2-7; d_gene: TRBD1; v_gene: TRBV5-1; abundance: -
CDR3aa: CASSQGPGESRVTDTQYF; CDR3nt: TGTGCCAGCAGCCAGGGCCCAGGGGAAAGTAGGGTTACAGATACGCAGTATTTT; j_gene: TRBJ2-3; d_gene: -; v_gene: TRBV4-2; abundance: -
CDR3aa: CASSFSGAGNTIYF; CDR3nt: TGTGCCAGCAGCTTCTCAGGAGCTGGAAACACCATATATTTT; j_gene: TRBJ1-3; d_gene: -; v_gene: TRBV5-5; abundance: -
CDR3aa: CAWTKDRGTYNEQFF; CDR3nt: TGTGCCTGGACCAAGGACAGGGGTACCTACAATGAGCAGTTCTTC; j_gene: TRBJ2-1; d_gene: TRBD1; v_gene: TRBV30; abundance: -
CDR3aa: CASSPRTSGAYNEQFF; CDR3nt: TGTGCCAGCAGCCCCCGGACTAGCGGGGCCTACAATGAGCAGTTCTTC; j_gene: TRBJ2-1; d_gene: TRBD2; v_gene: TRBV7-8; abundance: -
CDR3aa: CASSLKGDEQFF; CDR3nt: TGTGCCAGCAGTCTGAAGGGAGATGAGCAGTTCTTC; j_gene: TRBJ2-1; d_gene: -; v_gene: TRBV27; abundance: -
CDR3aa: CASTGGTELTSTDTQYF; CDR3nt: TGTGCCAGCACCGGGGGGACGGAGCTAACTAGCACAGATACGCAGTATTTT; j_gene: TRBJ2-3; d_gene: TRBD2; v_gene: TRBV2; abundance: once
CDR3aa: CASSQTTGTLKEQYF; CDR3nt: TGCGCCAGCAGCCAGACTACCGGGACACTGAAGGAGCAGTACTTC; j_gene: TRBJ2-7; d_gene: -; v_gene: TRBV4-3; abundance: -
CDR3aa: CASSPPARNYGYTF; CDR3nt: TGTGCCAGCTCACCCCCGGCACGGAACTATGGCTACACCTTC; j_gene: TRBJ1-2; d_gene: -; v_gene: TRBV18; abundance: -
CDR3aa: CATNPGGGGPQHF; CDR3nt: TGTGCCACCAACCCCGGAGGAGGAGGCCCCCAGCATTTT; j_gene: TRBJ1-5; d_gene: -; v_gene: TRBV15; abundance: -
CDR3aa: CANGQGKINQPQHF; CDR3nt: TGCGCCAACGGACAGGGAAAGATCAATCAGCCCCAGCATTTT; j_gene: TRBJ1-5; d_gene: TRBD1; v_gene: TRBV10-1; abundance: few
CDR3aa: CSASHANYGYTF; CDR3nt: TGCAGCGCCTCACACGCTAACTATGGCTACACCTTC; j_gene: TRBJ1-2; d_gene: -; v_gene: TRBV29-1; abundance: -
CDR3aa: CASAPGTFSSGNTIYF; CDR3nt: TGCGCCAGCGCCCCCGGGACTTTTAGCTCTGGAAACACCATATATTTT; j_gene: TRBJ1-3; d_gene: -; v_gene: TRBV4-1; abundance: once
CDR3aa: CAISESKVPPGGYTF; CDR3nt: TGTGCCATCAGTGAGTCGAAAGTGCCCCCCGGTGGCTACACCTTC; j_gene: TRBJ1-2; d_gene: -; v_gene: TRBV10-3; abundance: -
CDR3aa: CASSSQAGETQYF; CDR3nt: TGTGCCAGCAGCTCCCAGGCCGGAGAGACCCAGTACTTC; j_gene: TRBJ2-5; d_gene: -; v_gene: TRBV4-2; abundance: once